This T cell receptor beta chain was identified during a study of blood T cell repertoires in COVID-19. Turning to the study itself: There were acute and convalescent COVID-19 samples, and they came from the United States, Italy and Spain.

Assay: immunoSEQ multiplex PCR; the TCRdb copy retains only in-frame clones and omits some. The sample consists of 200,000 to 250,000 clones, about 91% of them appearing once. Sequenced sample: peripheral blood. The TCR sequence derives from an elderly man with acute or convalescent COVID-19.

The CDR3 bases are TGTGCCAGCAGCCTACGGGGGAGCACTGAAGCTTTCTTT. Protein product: CASSLRGSTEAFF. The chain couples TRBV12-3 or TRBV12-4 to TRBJ1-1, with D perhaps matching TRBD1 (5 bases). V lost 6 bases and J lost 4, with 12 bases in between. This CDR3 region has 13 residues.